The 14 T cell receptor beta chains below were found in one sample sequenced in a study of cytomegalovirus exposure and HLA in healthy donors. Both 60 Vbeta primers and 13 Jbeta primers went into the PCR. Sequencing was performed with immunoSEQ multiplex PCR; in TCRdb, only in-frame clones are kept and a portion is missing. The repertoire table contains some 120,000 clones. The sequencing input was PBMCs. These receptors all stem from a man aged 25 to 45 in good health and CMV-seronegative.

The V call is TRBV27, the J call TRBJ2-7; D unresolved. V was cut by 5 bases and J by 0 bases, with 11 bases left in between. CDR3 length equals 14 residues. Germline V gene lookup returns CDR1 MNHEY and CDR2 SMNVEV (reference sequence). The CDR3 spells CASSPKESSYEQYF. CDR3 in DNA: TGTGCCAGCAGTCCCAAGGAGAGCTCCTACGAGCAGTACTTC.

This chain uses TRBV28 with TRBJ1-4; D remains ambiguous. V was cut by 2 bases and J by 8 bases, with 15 bases left in between. From germline, CDR1 is MDHEN and CDR2 SYDVKM. The CDR3 runs to 15 residues. The CDR3 DNA reads as TGTGCCAGCAGTTTAGTCACAGCTGCTGAGGAAAAACTGTTTTTT. Translating it yields CASSLVTAAEEKLFF.

The J gene is TRBJ2-4, the V gene TRBV19; 11 bases agree with TRBD2. V shed 5 bases and J 7 bases; nucleotides not matched to a gene: 4. The CDR3 sequence is 14 residues long. CDR1 and CDR2 (germline): LNHDA, SQIVND (reference sequence). CDR3 in amino acids: CASSPRTSGNIQYF. CDR3 nucleotides: TGTGCCAGTAGTCCCCGGACTAGCGGGAACATTCAGTACTTC.

This sequence joins TRBV4-1 and TRBJ1-1; D is undetermined. V lost 4 bases, J lost 3 bases, and 12 bases lay in between. There are 14 residues in the CDR3. Germline V lookup: CDR1 MGHRA, CDR2 YSYEKL. In DNA, the CDR3 is TGCGCCAGCAGCCCTGAAATTGCGGACACTGAAGCTTTCTTT. Its translation is CASSPEIADTEAFF.

This chain uses TRBV19 with TRBJ1-5; D is unresolved. The CDR3 length is 16 residues. Trimming removed 4 bases at V and 1 base at J, with 14 bases between. Per germline, CDR1 LNHDA and CDR2 SQIVND (reference sequence). Here the CDR3 DNA reads TGTGCCAGTAGTAACTCCTCTCGAGGGAGCAATCAGCCCCAGCATTTT. Residues: CASSNSSRGSNQPQHF.

The chain combines TRBV9 with TRBJ2-7; maybe TRBD2 (5 bases). V was trimmed by 0 bases and J by 1 base, leaving 11 bases between them. The CDR3 runs 15 residues. Germline CDR1 and CDR2: SGDLS and YYNGEE. The CDR3 region is CASSVGGRGSYEQYF. The CDR3 bases are TGTGCCAGCAGCGTAGGAGGACGGGGATCCTACGAGCAGTACTTC.

CDR3 protein: CATSRDPQQQETQYF. The CDR3 DNA reads as TGTGCCACCAGCAGAGATCCACAGCAACAAGAGACCCAGTACTTC. The chain uses TRBV15 and TRBJ2-5; D is unresolved. Germline loops: CDR1 LNHNV, CDR2 YYDKDF (reference sequence). V lost 0 bases and J 2 bases, leaving 10 bases between the germline ends. The CDR3 covers 15 residues.

CDR3 coding DNA: TGTGCCAGCAGCTTAGCGGGACTAGCGGGCCCGAACACCGGGGAGCTGTTTTTT. Amino acid sequence: CASSLAGLAGPNTGELFF. V usage is TRBV7-9 and J usage is TRBJ2-2, with 12 nucleotides matching TRBD2. Germline V gene data show CDR1 as SEHNR and CDR2 as FQNEAQ (reference sequence). CDR3 size: 18 residues. With 0 bases clipped from V and 0 bases from J, the junction kept 2 bases outside the gene matches.

The chain joins TRBV28 to TRBJ1-2, with D possibly TRBD1 on 6 matching bases. The CDR3 consists of 13 residues. V was shortened by 5 bases and J by 7 bases, with 14 bases between the two germline ends. Germline V CDR1 and CDR2: MDHEN, SYDVKM. The CDR3 sequence is CASSRQVFFGYTF. The CDR3 bases are TGTGCCAGCAGTCGACAGGTTTTTTTTGGCTACACCTTC.

CDR3 bases: TGTGCCAGCAGCCCGACGGGGGTTGGGGCCACTGAAGCTTTCTTT. Its translation: CASSPTGVGATEAFF. V usage is TRBV7-9 and J usage is TRBJ1-1; D is possibly TRBD1 (5 bases). Germline V gene data show CDR1 as SEHNR and CDR2 as FQNEAQ (reference sequence). Trimming cost V 5 bases and J 4 bases, with 17 bases left between them. CDR3 length equals 15 residues.

The rearrangement joins TRBV5-1 to TRBJ2-1; 9 bases are a match to TRBD2. Germline assignment: CDR1 SGHRS and CDR2 YFSETQ. V lost 5 bases and J lost 2; bases outside the gene matches: 5. The CDR3 covers 15 residues. The CDR3 sequence: CASRAGGLAYNEQFF. The CDR3 nucleotides are TGCGCCAGCAGGGCGGGGGGGTTAGCCTACAATGAGCAGTTCTTC.

This chain links TRBV5-4 with TRBJ2-7; D perhaps matches TRBD2 (6 bases). Germline CDR1 SGHNT, CDR2 YYREEE (reference sequence). The CDR3 length is 14 residues. V lost 0 bases, J lost 7 bases, and 14 bases lay in between. As DNA, the CDR3 is TGTGCCAGCAGCTTGGGGTCCGGGAGTCAGGAGCAGTACTTC. This gives the protein CASSLGSGSQEQYF.

This chain connects TRBV19 to TRBJ2-4; 8 bases line up with TRBD2. Germline CDR1 reads LNHDA; CDR2 reads SQIVND (reference sequence). V lost 2 bases to trimming and J lost 6 bases; unmatched junction nucleotides: 12. The CDR3 covers 17 residues. CDR3 amino acids: CASSIPPRGGRINIQYF. The CDR3 coding sequence is TGTGCCAGTAGTATACCCCCCCGCGGCGGGAGGATAAACATTCAGTACTTC.

The V and J genes are TRBV28 and TRBJ1-2; 12 positions agree with TRBD1. Germline-derived CDR1 and CDR2 are MDHEN and SYDVKM. The CDR3 length is 15 residues. V was clipped by 7 bases and J by 3 bases; unmatched bases: 6. The CDR3 sequence: CASMGQGAIYYGYTF. For the CDR3, the DNA is TGTGCCAGCATGGGACAGGGGGCAATTTACTATGGCTACACCTTC.